The 9 T cell receptor beta chains in this list originate from one sample, sequenced in a study of identical twins. One entry per CDR3 protein, called by TCRdb with MiXCR from the 5' RACE reads. The table records hundreds of thousands of distinct CDR3 sequences, 8% to 9% of them present only once. The same data also contributed to another study, on yellow fever vaccine responses in identical twins.

Material for sequencing was PBMCs. Receptor source: a woman aged 18-30 years in good health.

The chain couples TRBV5-1 to TRBJ1-2; D is unresolved. V shed 0 bases and J shed 5 bases, with 5 bases lying between them. The CDR3 consists of 12 residues. Germline V gives CDR1 SGHRS, CDR2 YFSETQ. The CDR3 nucleotides read TGCGCCAGCAGCTTGGGAGAGTATGGCTACACCTTC. Protein sequence: CASSLGEYGYTF.

The CDR3 protein is CATSDRPTRSGDYEQYF. For the CDR3, the DNA is TGTGCCACCAGTGATCGTCCGACCCGATCAGGGGACTACGAGCAGTACTTC. The rearrangement links TRBV24-1 to TRBJ2-7; tentatively, D is TRBD1 (6 bases). Trimming took 3 bases from V and 3 from J, leaving 20 bases between them. Germline lookup yields CDR1 KGHDR and CDR2 SFDVKD. The CDR3 is 17 residues long.

The chain links TRBV24-1 to TRBJ2-3, with a tentative D call TRBD1 (6 bases). The germline V gene has CDR1 KGHDR and CDR2 SFDVKD. The CDR3 totals 15 residues. V was trimmed by 3 bases and J by 2 bases, leaving 11 bases between them. In DNA, the CDR3 is TGTGCCACCAGTGATAGGACAGACCCCACAGATACGCAGTATTTT. It codes for CATSDRTDPTDTQYF.

As DNA, the CDR3 is TGTGCCAGCACCGGACGCGACGAGCAGTACTTC. It encodes CASTGRDEQYF. The chain couples TRBV2 to TRBJ2-7; no firm D call. CDR1 and CDR2 from the germline V gene are SNHLY and FYNNEI. Trimming shortened V by 7 bases and J by 5 bases, and 9 bases separated the two germline ends. The CDR3 is 11 amino acids.

In its sample, this clonotype was seen a few times. The CDR3 sequence is CASSLPISGELFF. For the CDR3, the DNA is TGTGCCAGCAGTTTACCAATATCCGGGGAGCTGTTTTTT. This chain joins TRBV28 and TRBJ2-2; the D is unclear. Between the trimmed V and J ends, which lost 2 bases and 6 bases, there was a span of 7 bases. CDR1 and CDR2 (germline): MDHEN, SYDVKM. This CDR3 is 13 amino acids long.

This clonotype was seen a few times. V gene TRBV7-2 combines with J gene TRBJ2-7; D possibly matches TRBD1 or TRBD2 (5 bases each). Germline V gene data show CDR1 as SGHTA and CDR2 as FQGNSA. The CDR3 consists of 14 residues. V dropped 4 bases and J dropped 4 bases, with 14 bases sitting between them. CDR3 in amino acids: CASSSGWGRYEQYF. Written as DNA, the CDR3 is TGTGCCAGCAGCTCCGGTTGGGGGAGATACGAGCAGTACTTC.

This clonotype has a count of ten or more. The chain is built from TRBV5-1 and TRBJ2-3; D call uncertain. The CDR3 is made up of 11 amino acids. Germline CDR1 is SGHRS and CDR2 is YFSETQ. The germline V and J ends were trimmed by 6 bases and 6 bases, with 8 bases remaining between them. CDR3 bases: TGCGCCAGCATGGTATTGGATACGCAGTATTTT. It encodes CASMVLDTQYF.

This clonotype was seen a few times. For the CDR3, the DNA is TGTGCCAGCAGCTTGGCCGAGACAGTGGTAACCAGGGGGCAGTTCTTC. Protein sequence: CASSLAETVVTRGQFF. The chain is built from TRBV5-6 and TRBJ2-1; maybe TRBD1 (6 bases). Trimming took off 0 bases at V and 12 bases at J, with 22 bases between the two ends. The CDR3 is 16 residues long. Germline-derived CDR1 and CDR2 are SGHDT and YYEEEE.

CDR3 coding DNA: TGTGCCAGCAGCAAAGGACTCGCCCATAATTCACCCCTCCACTTT. Translated, it gives CASSKGLAHNSPLHF. This chain joins TRBV21-1 and TRBJ1-6. TRBV21-1 is flagged as a pseudogene. This CDR3 contains 15 residues.